This section outlines one T cell receptor (beta chain) sequence together with its context. This sample stems from a study of T-cell memory formation after mild COVID-19. The germline V and J ends were trimmed by 1 base and 6 bases, with 18 bases remaining between them. The germline gives CDR1 SGHVS, CDR2 FQNEAQ. This CDR3 contains 16 residues. Each CDR3 protein is one row after TCRdb ran MiXCR on the 5' RACE reads. The sample shows 300,000 to 350,000 distinct CDR3 sequences, 13% to 15% of them seen only once. The sequence was obtained from a man aged 18-30 years who had mild COVID-19 (a few samples of this study predate the infection). Cell type and time point are not known. This chain connects TRBV7-8 to TRBJ2-5; TRBD2 might be the D (5 bases). What was sequenced was PBMCs or a T cell subset sorted from them (not recorded which). This CDR3 is CASSLVRRSPGKTQYF. DNA of the CDR3: TGTGCCAGCAGCTTAGTCCGGAGATCCCCCGGGAAGACCCAGTACTTC.